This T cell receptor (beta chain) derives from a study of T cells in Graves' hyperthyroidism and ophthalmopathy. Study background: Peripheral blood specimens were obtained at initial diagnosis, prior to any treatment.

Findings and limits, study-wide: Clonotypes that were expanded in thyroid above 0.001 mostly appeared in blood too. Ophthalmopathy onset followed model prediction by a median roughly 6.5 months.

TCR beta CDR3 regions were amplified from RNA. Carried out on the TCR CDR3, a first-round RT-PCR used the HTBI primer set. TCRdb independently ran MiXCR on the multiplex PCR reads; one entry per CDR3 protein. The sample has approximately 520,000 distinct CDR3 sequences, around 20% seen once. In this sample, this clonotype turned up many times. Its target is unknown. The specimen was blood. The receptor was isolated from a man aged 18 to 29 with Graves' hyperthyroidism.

In nucleotides, the CDR3 is TGCAGTGCTGGGTGGAGGGGGATGGACACTGAAGCTTTCTTT. This gives the protein CSAGWRGMDTEAFF. The J gene is TRBJ1-1, the V gene TRBV20-1; perhaps TRBD1 as D (6 bases). With 5 bases removed from V and 3 bases from J, the gap between germline ends came to 16 bases. Germline loops: CDR1 DFQATT, CDR2 SNEGSKA (reference sequence). This CDR3 comprises 14 residues.